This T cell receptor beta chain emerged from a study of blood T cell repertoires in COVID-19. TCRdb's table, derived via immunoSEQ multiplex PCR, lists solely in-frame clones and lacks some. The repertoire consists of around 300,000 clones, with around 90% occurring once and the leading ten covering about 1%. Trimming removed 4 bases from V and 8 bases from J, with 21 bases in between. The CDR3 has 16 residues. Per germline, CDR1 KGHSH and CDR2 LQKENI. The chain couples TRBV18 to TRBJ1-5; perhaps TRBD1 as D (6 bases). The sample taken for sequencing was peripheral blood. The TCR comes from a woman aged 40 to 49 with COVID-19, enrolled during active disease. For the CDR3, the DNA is TGTGCCAGCTCACTAACAGGGCCGCGGGTAGGTAAGCCCCAGCATTTT. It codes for CASSLTGPRVGKPQHF.